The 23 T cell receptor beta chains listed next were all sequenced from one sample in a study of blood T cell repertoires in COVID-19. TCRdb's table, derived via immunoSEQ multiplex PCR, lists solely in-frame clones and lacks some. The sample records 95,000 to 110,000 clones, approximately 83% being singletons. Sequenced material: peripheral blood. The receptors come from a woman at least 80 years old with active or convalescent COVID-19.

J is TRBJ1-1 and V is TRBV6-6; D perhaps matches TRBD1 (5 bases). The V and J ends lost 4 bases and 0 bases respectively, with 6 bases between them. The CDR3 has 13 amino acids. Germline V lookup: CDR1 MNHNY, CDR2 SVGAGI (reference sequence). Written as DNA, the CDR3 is TGTGCCAGCAGTTCAGGGATGAACACTGAAGCTTTCTTT. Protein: CASSSGMNTEAFF.

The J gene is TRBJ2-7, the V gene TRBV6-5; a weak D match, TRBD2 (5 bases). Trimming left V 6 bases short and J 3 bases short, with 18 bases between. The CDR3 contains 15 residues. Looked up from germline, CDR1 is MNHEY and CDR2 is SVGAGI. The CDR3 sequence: CASSVRTGSGYEQYF. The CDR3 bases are TGTGCCAGCAGCGTTCGGACTGGCTCAGGCTACGAGCAGTACTTC.

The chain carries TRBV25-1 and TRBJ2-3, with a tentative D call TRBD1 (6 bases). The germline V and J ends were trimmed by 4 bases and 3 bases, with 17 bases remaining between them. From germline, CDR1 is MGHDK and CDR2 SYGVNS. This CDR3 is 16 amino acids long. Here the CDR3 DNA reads TGTGCCAGCAGTGGAAGGGGGTCGGGGCGAACAGATACGCAGTATTTT. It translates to CASSGRGSGRTDTQYF.

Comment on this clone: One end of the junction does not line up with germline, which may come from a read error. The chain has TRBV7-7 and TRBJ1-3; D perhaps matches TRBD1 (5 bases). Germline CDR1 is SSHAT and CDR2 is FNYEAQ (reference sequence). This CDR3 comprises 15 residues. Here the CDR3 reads CASSPGGASGNTIYF. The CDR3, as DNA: TGTGCTAGCAGCCCTGGCGGGGCCTCTGGAAACACCATATATTTT.

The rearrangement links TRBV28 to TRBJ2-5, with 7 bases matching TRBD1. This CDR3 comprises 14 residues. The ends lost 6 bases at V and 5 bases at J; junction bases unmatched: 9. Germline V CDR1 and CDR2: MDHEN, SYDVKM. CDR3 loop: CASSPTTGLETQYF. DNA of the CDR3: TGTGCCAGCAGCCCTACGACAGGGTTGGAGACCCAGTACTTC. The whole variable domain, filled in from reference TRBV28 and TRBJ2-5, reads DVKVTQSSRYLVKRTGEKVFLECVQDMDHENMFWYRQDPGLGLRLIYFSYDVKMKEKGDIPEGYSVSREKKERFSLILESASTNQTSMYLCASSPTTGLETQYFGPGTRLLVL.

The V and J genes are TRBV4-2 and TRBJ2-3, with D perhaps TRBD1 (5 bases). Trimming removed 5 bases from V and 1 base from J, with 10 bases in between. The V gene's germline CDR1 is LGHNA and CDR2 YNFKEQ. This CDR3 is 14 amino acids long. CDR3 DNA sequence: TGTGCCAGCAGCATCGACAGAGGCACAGATACGCAGTATTTT. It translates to CASSIDRGTDTQYF.

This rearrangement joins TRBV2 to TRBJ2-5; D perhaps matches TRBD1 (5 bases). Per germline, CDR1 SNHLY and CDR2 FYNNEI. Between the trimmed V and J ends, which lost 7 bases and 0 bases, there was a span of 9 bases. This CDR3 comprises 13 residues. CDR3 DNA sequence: TGTGCCAGCAACCAGGGTTACCAAGAGACCCAGTACTTC. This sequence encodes CASNQGYQETQYF.

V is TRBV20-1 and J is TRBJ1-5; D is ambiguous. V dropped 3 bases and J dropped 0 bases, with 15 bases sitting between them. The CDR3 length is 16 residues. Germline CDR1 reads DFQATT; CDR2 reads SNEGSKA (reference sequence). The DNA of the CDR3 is TGCAGTGCTAGTGCGGCCGCGGGATATAGCAATCAGCCCCAGCATTTT. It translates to CSASAAAGYSNQPQHF.

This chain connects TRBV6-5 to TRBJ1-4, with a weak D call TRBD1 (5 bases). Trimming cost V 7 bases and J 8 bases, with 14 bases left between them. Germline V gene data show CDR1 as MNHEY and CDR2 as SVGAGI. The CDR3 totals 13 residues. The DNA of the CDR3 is TGTGCCAGCAAGAGGGACTATCTCGAAAAACTGTTTTTT. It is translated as CASKRDYLEKLFF.

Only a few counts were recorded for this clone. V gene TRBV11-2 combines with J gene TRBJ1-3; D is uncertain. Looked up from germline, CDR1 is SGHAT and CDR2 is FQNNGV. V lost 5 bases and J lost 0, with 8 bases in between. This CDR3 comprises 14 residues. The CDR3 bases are TGTGCCAGCAGCCCGCGAGGCTCTGGAAACACCATATATTTT. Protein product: CASSPRGSGNTIYF. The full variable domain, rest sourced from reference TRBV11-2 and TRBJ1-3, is EAGVAQSPRYKIIEKRQSVAFWCNPISGHATLYWYQQILGQGPKLLIQFQNNGVVDDSQLPKDRFSAERLKGVDSTLKIQPAKLEDSAVYLCASSPRGSGNTIYFGEGSWLTVV.

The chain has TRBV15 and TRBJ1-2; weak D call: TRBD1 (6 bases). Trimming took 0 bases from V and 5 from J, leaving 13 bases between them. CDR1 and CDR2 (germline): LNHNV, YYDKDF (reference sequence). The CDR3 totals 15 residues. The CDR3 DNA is TGTGCCACCAGCAGAGATTGGCAGGGGTCGTATGGCTACACCTTC. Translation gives CATSRDWQGSYGYTF.

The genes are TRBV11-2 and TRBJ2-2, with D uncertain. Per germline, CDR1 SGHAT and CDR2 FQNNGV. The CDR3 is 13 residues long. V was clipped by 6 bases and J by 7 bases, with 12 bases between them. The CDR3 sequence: CASRDFTIGELFF. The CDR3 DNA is TGTGCCAGCAGAGACTTTACCATCGGGGAGCTGTTTTTT.

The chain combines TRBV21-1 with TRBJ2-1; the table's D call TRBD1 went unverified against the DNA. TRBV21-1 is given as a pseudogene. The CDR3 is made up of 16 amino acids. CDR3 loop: CASSRIDRVVYNEQFF. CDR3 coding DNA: TGTGCCAGCAGCCGTATAGACAGGGTGGTGTACAATGAGCAGTTCTTC.

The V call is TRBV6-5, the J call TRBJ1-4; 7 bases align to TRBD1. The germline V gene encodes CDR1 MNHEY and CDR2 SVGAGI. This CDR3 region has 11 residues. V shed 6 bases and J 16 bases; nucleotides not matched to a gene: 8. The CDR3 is CASRGRGGWFF. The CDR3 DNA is TGTGCCAGCAGGGGAAGAGGGGGCTGGTTTTTT.

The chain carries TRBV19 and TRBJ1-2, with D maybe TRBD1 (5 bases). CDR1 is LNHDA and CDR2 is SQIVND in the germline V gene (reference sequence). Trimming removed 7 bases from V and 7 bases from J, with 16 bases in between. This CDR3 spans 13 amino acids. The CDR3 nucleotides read TGTGCCAGTATCAAAAGCGGGGGACGTGGCTACACCTTC. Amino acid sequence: CASIKSGGRGYTF.

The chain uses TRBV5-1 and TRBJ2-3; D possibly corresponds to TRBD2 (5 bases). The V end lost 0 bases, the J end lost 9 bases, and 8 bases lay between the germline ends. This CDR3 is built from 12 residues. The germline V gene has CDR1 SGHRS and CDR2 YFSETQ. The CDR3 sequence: CASSLETGTQYF. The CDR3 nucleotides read TGCGCCAGCAGCTTGGAGACGGGGACGCAGTATTTT.

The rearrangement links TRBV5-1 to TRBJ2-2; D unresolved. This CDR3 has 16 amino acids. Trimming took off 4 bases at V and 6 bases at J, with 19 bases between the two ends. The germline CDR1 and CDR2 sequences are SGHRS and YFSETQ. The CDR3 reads CASSPGSPVRSGELFF. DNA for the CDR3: TGCGCCAGCAGCCCTGGTAGCCCCGTCCGCTCCGGGGAGCTGTTTTTT. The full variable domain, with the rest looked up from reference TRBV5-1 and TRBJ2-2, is KAGVTQTPRYLIKTRGQQVTLSCSPISGHRSVSWYQQTPGQGLQFLFEYFSETQRNKGNFPGRFSGRQFSNSRSEMNVSTLELGDSALYLCASSPGSPVRSGELFFGEGSRLTVL.

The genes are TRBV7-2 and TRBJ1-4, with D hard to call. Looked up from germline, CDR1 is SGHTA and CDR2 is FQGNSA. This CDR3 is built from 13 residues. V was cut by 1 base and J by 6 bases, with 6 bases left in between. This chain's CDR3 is CASSLGGYEKLFF. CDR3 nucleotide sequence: TGTGCCAGCAGCTTAGGCGGCTATGAAAAACTGTTTTTT.

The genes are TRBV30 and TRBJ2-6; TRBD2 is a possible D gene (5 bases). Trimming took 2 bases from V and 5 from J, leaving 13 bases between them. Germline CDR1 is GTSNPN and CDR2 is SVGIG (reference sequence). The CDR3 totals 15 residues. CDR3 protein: CAWSQTMRRANVLTF. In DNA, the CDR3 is TGTGCCTGGAGTCAGACTATGAGGAGGGCCAACGTCCTGACTTTC.

CDR3 in DNA: TGTGCCAGCAGCGCCCGACTAGCGGGAGCCTACAATGAGCAGTTCTTC. It yields the protein CASSARLAGAYNEQFF. The chain joins TRBV9 to TRBJ2-1, with 12 bases matching TRBD2. This CDR3 has 16 residues. The germline V gene encodes CDR1 SGDLS and CDR2 YYNGEE. Trimming removed 3 bases from V and 2 bases from J; junction bases left unmatched: 3.

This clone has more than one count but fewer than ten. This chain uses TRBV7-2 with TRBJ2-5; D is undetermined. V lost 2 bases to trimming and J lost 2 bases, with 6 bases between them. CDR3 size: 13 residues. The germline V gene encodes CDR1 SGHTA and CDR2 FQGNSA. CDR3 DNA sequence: TGTGCCAGCAGCTTAATCAGTCAAGAGACCCAGTACTTC. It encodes CASSLISQETQYF.

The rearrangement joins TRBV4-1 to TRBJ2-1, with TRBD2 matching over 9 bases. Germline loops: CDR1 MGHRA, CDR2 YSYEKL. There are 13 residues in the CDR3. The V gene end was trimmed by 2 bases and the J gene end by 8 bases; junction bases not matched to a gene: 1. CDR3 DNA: TGCGCCAGCAGCCAACGACTAGCGGATGAGCAGTTCTTC. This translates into CASSQRLADEQFF.

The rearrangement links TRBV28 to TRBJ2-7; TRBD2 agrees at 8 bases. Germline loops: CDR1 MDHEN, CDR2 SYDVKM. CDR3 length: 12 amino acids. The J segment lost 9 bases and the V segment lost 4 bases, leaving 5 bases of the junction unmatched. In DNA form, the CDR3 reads TGTGCCAGCAGTTCGCAACGGGGGGGGCAGTACTTC. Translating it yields CASSSQRGGQYF.